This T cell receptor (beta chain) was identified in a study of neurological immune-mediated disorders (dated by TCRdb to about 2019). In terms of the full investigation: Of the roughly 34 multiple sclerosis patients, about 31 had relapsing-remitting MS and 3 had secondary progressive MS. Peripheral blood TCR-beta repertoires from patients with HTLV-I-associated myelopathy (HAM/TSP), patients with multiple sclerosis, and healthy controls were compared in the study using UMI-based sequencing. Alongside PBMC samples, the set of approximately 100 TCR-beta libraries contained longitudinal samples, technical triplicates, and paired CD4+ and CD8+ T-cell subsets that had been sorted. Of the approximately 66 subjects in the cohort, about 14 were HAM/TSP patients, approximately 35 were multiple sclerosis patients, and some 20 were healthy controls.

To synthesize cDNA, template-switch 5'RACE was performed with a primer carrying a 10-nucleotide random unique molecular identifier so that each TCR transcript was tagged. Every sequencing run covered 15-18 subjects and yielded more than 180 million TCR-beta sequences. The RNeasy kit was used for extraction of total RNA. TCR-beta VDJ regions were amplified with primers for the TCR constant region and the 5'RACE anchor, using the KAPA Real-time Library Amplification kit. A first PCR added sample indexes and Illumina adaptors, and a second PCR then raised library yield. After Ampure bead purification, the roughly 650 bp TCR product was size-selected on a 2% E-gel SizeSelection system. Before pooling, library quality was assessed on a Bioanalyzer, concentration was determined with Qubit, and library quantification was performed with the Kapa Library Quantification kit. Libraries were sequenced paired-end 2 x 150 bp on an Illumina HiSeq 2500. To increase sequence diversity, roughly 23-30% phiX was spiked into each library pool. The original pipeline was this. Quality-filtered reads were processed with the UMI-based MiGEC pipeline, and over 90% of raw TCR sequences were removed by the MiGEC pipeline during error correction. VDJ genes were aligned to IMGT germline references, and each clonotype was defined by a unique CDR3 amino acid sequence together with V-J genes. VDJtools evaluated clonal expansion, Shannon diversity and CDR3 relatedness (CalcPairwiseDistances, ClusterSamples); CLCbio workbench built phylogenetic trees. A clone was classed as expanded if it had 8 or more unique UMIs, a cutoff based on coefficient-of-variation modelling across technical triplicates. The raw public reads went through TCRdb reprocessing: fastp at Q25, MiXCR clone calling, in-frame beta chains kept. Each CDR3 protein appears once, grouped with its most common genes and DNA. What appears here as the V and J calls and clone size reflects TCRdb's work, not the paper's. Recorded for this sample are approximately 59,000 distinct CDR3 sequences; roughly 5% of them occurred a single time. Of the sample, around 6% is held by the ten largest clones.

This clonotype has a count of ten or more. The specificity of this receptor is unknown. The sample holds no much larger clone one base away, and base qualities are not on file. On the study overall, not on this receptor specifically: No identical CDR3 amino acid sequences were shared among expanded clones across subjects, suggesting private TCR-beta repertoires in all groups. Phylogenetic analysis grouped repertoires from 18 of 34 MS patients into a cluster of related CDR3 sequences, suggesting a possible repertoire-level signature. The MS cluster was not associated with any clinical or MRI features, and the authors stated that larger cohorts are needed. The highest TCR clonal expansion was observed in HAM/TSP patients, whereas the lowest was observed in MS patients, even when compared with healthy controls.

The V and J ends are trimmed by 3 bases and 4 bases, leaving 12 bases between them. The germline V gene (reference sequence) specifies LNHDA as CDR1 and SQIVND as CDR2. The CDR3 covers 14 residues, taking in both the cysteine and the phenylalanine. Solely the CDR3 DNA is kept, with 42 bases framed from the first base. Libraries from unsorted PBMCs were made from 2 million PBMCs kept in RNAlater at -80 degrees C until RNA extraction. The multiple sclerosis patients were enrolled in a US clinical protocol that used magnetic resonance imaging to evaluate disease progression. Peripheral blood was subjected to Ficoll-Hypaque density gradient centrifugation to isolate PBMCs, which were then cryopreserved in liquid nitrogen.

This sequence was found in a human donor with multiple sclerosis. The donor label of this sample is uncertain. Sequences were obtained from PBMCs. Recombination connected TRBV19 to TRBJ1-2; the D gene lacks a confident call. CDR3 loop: CASSIRTVGYGYTF. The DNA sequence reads TGTGCCAGTAGTATTCGCACGGTGGGCTATGGCTACACCTTC. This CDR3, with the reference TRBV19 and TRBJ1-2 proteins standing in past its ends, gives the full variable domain DGGITQSPKYLFRKEGQNVTLSCEQNLNHDAMYWYRQDPGQGLRLIYYSQIVNDFQKGDIAEGYSVSREKKESFPLTVTSAQKNPTAFYLCASSIRTVGYGYTFGSGTRLTVV.